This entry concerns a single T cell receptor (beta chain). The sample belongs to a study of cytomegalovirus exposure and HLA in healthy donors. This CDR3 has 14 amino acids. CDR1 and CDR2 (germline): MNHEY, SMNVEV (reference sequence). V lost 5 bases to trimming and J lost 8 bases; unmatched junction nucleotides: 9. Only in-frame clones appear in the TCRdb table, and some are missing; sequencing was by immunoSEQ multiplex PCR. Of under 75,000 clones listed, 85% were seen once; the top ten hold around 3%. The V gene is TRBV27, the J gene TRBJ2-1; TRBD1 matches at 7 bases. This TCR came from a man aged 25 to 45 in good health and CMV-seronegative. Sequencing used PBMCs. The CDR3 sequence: CASSPPTGRDEQFF. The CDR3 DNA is TGTGCCAGCAGTCCCCCGACAGGGAGAGATGAGCAGTTCTTC.